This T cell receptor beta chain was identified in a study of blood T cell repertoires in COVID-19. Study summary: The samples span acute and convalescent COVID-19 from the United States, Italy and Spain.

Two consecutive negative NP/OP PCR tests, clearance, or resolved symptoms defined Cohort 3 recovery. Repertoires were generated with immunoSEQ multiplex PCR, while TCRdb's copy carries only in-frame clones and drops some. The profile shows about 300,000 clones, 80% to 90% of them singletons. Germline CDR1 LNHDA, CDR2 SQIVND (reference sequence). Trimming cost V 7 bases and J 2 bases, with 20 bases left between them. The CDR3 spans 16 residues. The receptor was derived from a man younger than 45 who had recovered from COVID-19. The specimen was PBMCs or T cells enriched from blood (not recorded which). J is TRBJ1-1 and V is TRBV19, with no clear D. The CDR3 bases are TGTGCCAGTACCCGGAGACCCGATTGGTCCAACACTGAAGCTTTCTTT. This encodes CASTRRPDWSNTEAFF. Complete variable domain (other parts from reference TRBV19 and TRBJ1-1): DGGITQSPKYLFRKEGQNVTLSCEQNLNHDAMYWYRQDPGQGLRLIYYSQIVNDFQKGDIAEGYSVSREKKESFPLTVTSAQKNPTAFYLCASTRRPDWSNTEAFFGQGTRLTVV.